This TCR beta chain comes out of a study of CD8 T cells in ankylosing spondylitis. Trimming removed 5 bases from V and 0 bases from J, with 8 bases in between. The CDR3 length is 14 residues. Construction of TCR beta libraries was performed using quantitative 5'-RACE with molecular barcodes. TCRdb reanalysed the 5' RACE reads using MiXCR and keeps one entry per CDR3 protein. The table has roughly 160,000 distinct CDR3 sequences, 9.8% seen once. The study, taken as a whole, reports: A TCR beta motif of fewer than ten highly homologous variants seemed to mark ankylosing spondylitis blood.

Concerning this clonotype: Its matching antigen is unknown.

The sample comprised blood, either unsorted or a sorted T cell fraction (not recorded which). This receptor was taken from a female donor with ankylosing spondylitis or in good health (not recorded which). V gene TRBV12-3 or TRBV12-4 combines with J gene TRBJ2-1; no clear D. This CDR3 reads CASSHLSSYNEQFF. CDR3 DNA: TGTGCCAGCAGTCACTTGAGCTCCTACAATGAGCAGTTCTTC.